The rows below give T cell receptor beta chains drawn from one sample of a study of blood T cell repertoires in COVID-19. Produced via immunoSEQ multiplex PCR; TCRdb's table is partial and in-frame only. Among 150,000 or so clones listed, more than 80% were seen once. The sequencing sample was made of peripheral blood. Receptor source: a young man with COVID-19, enrolled during active disease. The CDR3 runs from the conserved cysteine through the conserved F or W. The D gene is left open where the match is weak. The size field is filled for only some rows; it gives once, few, many or a size class.

d_call,cdr3_length,v_call,clone_size,j_call,cdr3_aa,cdr3_nt
NA,18,TRBV5-1,few,TRBJ1-3,CASSLARFGGSSGNTIYF,TGCGCCAGCAGCTTGGCCCGATTCGGGGGGAGCTCTGGAAACACCATATATTTT
NA,15,TRBV6-5,few,TRBJ1-1,CASSYLRLMNTEAFF,TGTGCCAGCAGTTATCTACGTCTTATGAACACTGAAGCTTTCTTT
TRBD1,14,TRBV9,NA,TRBJ1-2,CASSAYGTGYGYTF,TGTGCCAGCAGCGCCTACGGGACAGGCTATGGCTACACCTTC
TRBD1,15,TRBV27,NA,TRBJ1-5,CASSLSPGGYQPQHF,TGTGCCAGCAGTTTATCACCAGGGGGCTATCAGCCCCAGCATTTT
NA,10,TRBV7-9,NA,TRBJ2-3,CASSEGTQYF,TGTGCCAGCAGCGAGGGTACGCAGTATTTT
NA,14,TRBV6-5,NA,TRBJ1-5,CASLPVEGGQPQHF,TGTGCCAGCCTCCCGGTGGAGGGAGGACAGCCCCAGCATTTT
NA,14,TRBV27,NA,TRBJ2-3,CASSLRGNSDTQYF,TGTGCCAGCAGTTTACGAGGGAATTCAGATACGCAGTATTTT
TRBD1,17,TRBV5-4,few,TRBJ1-4,CASSRGQGLATNEKLLF,TGTGCCAGCAGCAGAGGACAGGGCTTGGCAACTAATGAAAAACTGCTTTTT
TRBD2,15,TRBV9,NA,TRBJ2-7,CASSVDTGGSYEQYF,TGTGCCAGCAGCGTAGACACGGGAGGATCCTACGAGCAGTACTTC
NA,15,TRBV7-2,NA,TRBJ2-7,CASRFSGGSSYEQYF,TGTGCCAGCAGGTTTAGTGGGGGCAGCTCCTACGAGCAGTACTTC
TRBD1,13,TRBV6-1,NA,TRBJ2-7,CASSEYRGYEQYF,TGTGCCAGCAGTGAATACAGGGGCTACGAGCAGTACTTC
TRBD1,13,TRBV9,once,TRBJ2-1,CASSADRINEQFF,TGTGCCAGCAGCGCGGACAGGATTAATGAGCAGTTCTTC
NA,14,TRBV28,NA,TRBJ1-2,CASLATGINYGYTF,TGTGCCAGCCTTGCCACCGGGATTAACTATGGCTACACCTTC
TRBD1,20,TRBV15,NA,TRBJ2-5,CATSRDQRGTDPNYQETQYF,TGTGCCACCAGCAGAGATCAGAGAGGGACAGACCCCAATTACCAAGAGACCCAGTACTTC
NA,11,TRBV28,NA,TRBJ2-7,CASSDRYEQYF,TGTGCCAGCAGTGACAGATACGAGCAGTACTTC
TRBD2,15,TRBV7-2,NA,TRBJ2-2,CASSARSSGPGELFF,TGTGCCAGCAGCGCCCGCTCTAGCGGTCCCGGGGAGCTGTTTTTT
NA,15,TRBV9,NA,TRBJ2-2,CATNREQTNTGELFF,TGTGCCACCAACAGGGAACAAACGAACACCGGGGAGCTGTTTTTT
NA,11,TRBV2,NA,TRBJ2-5,CASGLQETQYF,TGTGCCAGCGGCCTCCAAGAGACCCAGTACTTC
NA,13,TRBV6-9,NA,TRBJ2-1,CASSYRDDNEQFF,TGTGCCAGCAGTTACCGGGATGACAATGAGCAGTTCTTC
NA,16,TRBV27,NA,TRBJ2-2,CASSPWGSGNTGELFF,TGTGCCAGCAGCCCATGGGGTAGCGGGAACACCGGGGAGCTGTTTTTT
NA,12,TRBV7-8,NA,TRBJ1-1,CASSPSTGWAFF,TGTGCCAGCAGCCCGAGTACAGGCTGGGCTTTCTTT
TRBD1,13,TRBV12-3/TRBV12-4,NA,TRBJ1-4,CASSRQGGEKLLF,TGTGCCAGCAGTCGACAGGGGGGGGAAAAACTGCTTTTT
TRBD1,15,TRBV3-1/TRBV3-2,NA,TRBJ2-1,CASSHTGTGANEQFF,TGTGCCAGCAGCCATACTGGGACAGGGGCCAATGAGCAGTTCTTC
TRBD2,13,TRBV19,once,TRBJ2-1,CASSSGRMNEQFF,TGTGCCAGTAGTAGCGGGAGAATGAATGAGCAGTTCTTC
NA,16,TRBV14,NA,TRBJ1-3,CASSQFLRPPGNTIYF,TGTGCCAGCAGCCAATTCCTGCGGCCCCCCGGAAACACCATATATTTT
TRBD2,18,TRBV30,NA,TRBJ2-7,CAWSVLLREGRVGYEQYF,TGTGCCTGGAGTGTACTTCTGCGGGAGGGCCGGGTCGGCTACGAGCAGTACTTC
TRBD2,14,TRBV19,once,TRBJ2-7,CASSSSGRFYEQYF,TGTGCCAGTAGCTCCAGCGGGAGGTTCTACGAGCAGTACTTC